A selection of T cell receptor beta chains follows, all from one sample in a study of shared clonotypes between healthy human individuals. TCRdb keeps only in-frame clones here, not all; method: immunoSEQ multiplex PCR. The sample holds some 580,000 clones; around 97% are singletons and the top ten take about 0.057%. Sequenced input: naive CD4+ T cells sorted from blood. All receptors come from a woman in her 30s in good health. Both conserved end residues are part of each CDR3. D genes are given only for firm matches. Size tells how often a clone was seen (once, few, many) or the class of an expanded clone, and some rows leave it out.

v_gene	j_gene	abundance	d_gene	CDR3nt	CDR3aa
TRBV7-6	TRBJ1-2	few	-	TGTGCCAGCACCCCCGCCCCGGAGGACTATGGCTACACCTTC	CASTPAPEDYGYTF
TRBV6-5	TRBJ2-7	-	-	TGTGCCAGCAGTTACTCGAGAACTACCCGCTCCTACGAGCAGTACTTC	CASSYSRTTRSYEQYF
TRBV9	TRBJ2-1	-	-	TGTGCCAGCAGCGTAGAACAGACCTACAATGAGCAGTTCTTC	CASSVEQTYNEQFF
TRBV30	TRBJ1-4	-	-	TGTGCCTGGGGGAGAAACCGGGAGACCGGACCGAATGAAAAACTGTTTTTT	CAWGRNRETGPNEKLFF
TRBV6-5	TRBJ2-3	-	TRBD2	TGTGCCAGCAGTTACTCGACTAGCGGGGGCCGAGATACGCAGTATTTT	CASSYSTSGGRDTQYF
TRBV5-4	TRBJ2-2	-	-	TGTGCCAGCAGCTCCTACCGATTAAACACCGGGGAGCTGTTTTTT	CASSSYRLNTGELFF
TRBV9	TRBJ2-6	-	-	TGTGCCAGCAGCGTAGATGGCTCTGGGGCCAACGTCCTGACTTTC	CASSVDGSGANVLTF
TRBV9	TRBJ2-3	-	TRBD2	TGTGCCAGCAGCGTAGGGGGCGGGAGAACAGATACGCAGTATTTT	CASSVGGGRTDTQYF
TRBV7-9	TRBJ1-3	-	-	TGTGCCAGCAGCTTTGGCGAGGGAAACACCATATATTTT	CASSFGEGNTIYF
TRBV7-3	TRBJ1-6	-	-	TGTGCCAGCAGCTCACAGGGTTTTGGTTCACCCCTCCACTTT	CASSSQGFGSPLHF
TRBV5-4	TRBJ1-2	once	-	TGTGCCAGCAGCTTGAGGGGCGTTGGCGGCTACACCTTC	CASSLRGVGGYTF
TRBV28	TRBJ2-1	-	-	TGTGCCAGCAGTTCCAGGGAGTCCAGGCTCAATGAGCAGTTCTTC	CASSSRESRLNEQFF
TRBV28	TRBJ2-3	-	-	TGTGCCAGCAGTGGGCGGCAGGGCTGGGGGGAAACGCAGTATTTT	CASSGRQGWGETQYF
TRBV25-1	TRBJ2-1	-	-	TGTGCCAGCAGTGAACGGGGGACCCTCCCTCCAGATGAGCAGTTCTTC	CASSERGTLPPDEQFF
TRBV19	TRBJ1-5	-	-	TGTGCCAGTAGTATTAAACAGGTTGGCAATCAGCCCCAGCATTTT	CASSIKQVGNQPQHF
TRBV19	TRBJ1-3	-	TRBD1	TGTGCCAGTAGTACCCCCGGGGACAGGGGAGCTGGAAACACCATATATTTT	CASSTPGDRGAGNTIYF
TRBV6-6	TRBJ1-2	-	TRBD1	TGTGCCAGCAGGATGGGACAGAACTATGGCTACACCTTC	CASRMGQNYGYTF
TRBV5-1	TRBJ2-1	once	-	TGCGCCAGCAGCTTGGACAATGTACTCTACAATGAGCAGTTCTTC	CASSLDNVLYNEQFF
TRBV5-4	TRBJ2-3	-	-	TGTGCCAGCAGCCTATCGACTAGCACAGATACGCAGTATTTT	CASSLSTSTDTQYF
TRBV18	TRBJ1-5	-	-	TGTGCCAGCTCACCATTGGACAGCAATCAGCCCCAGCATTTT	CASSPLDSNQPQHF
TRBV11-2	TRBJ2-1	-	TRBD2	TGTGCCAGCAGCTTATGGGGGACTAGCGGGAGGAGGCGCAATGAGCAGTTCTTC	CASSLWGTSGRRRNEQFF
TRBV28	TRBJ2-7	-	-	TGTGCCAGCAGTCCCTACGGGAGTAACTCCTACGAGCAGTACTTC	CASSPYGSNSYEQYF
TRBV27	TRBJ1-1	-	-	TGTGCCAGCAGTTTCACGGACTCCAGGAACACTGAAGCTTTCTTT	CASSFTDSRNTEAFF
TRBV2	TRBJ2-7	-	-	TGTGCCAGCAGAAACAGGGTTGGGTACGAGCAGTACTTC	CASRNRVGYEQYF
TRBV6-6	TRBJ1-1	-	TRBD1	TGTGCCAGCAGTCCGACAGGGGTGAACACTGAAGCTTTCTTT	CASSPTGVNTEAFF
TRBV5-6	TRBJ2-7	-	TRBD1	TGTGCCAGCAGATGGACAGGGATGGACTCCTACGAGCAGTACTTC	CASRWTGMDSYEQYF
TRBV25-1	TRBJ1-6	-	TRBD1	TGTGCCAGCAGGACGGGACAGAATAATTCACCCCTCCACTTT	CASRTGQNNSPLHF